One sample yielded the 29 T cell receptor beta chains listed below, sequenced in a study of T cells in Graves' hyperthyroidism and ophthalmopathy. Amplified TCR beta CDR3 regions derived from RNA transcripts. An initial round of RT-PCR targeting the TCR CDR3 relied on the HTBI primer set. TCRdb re-called the multiplex PCR reads through MiXCR, storing one row per CDR3 protein. Among about 320,000 distinct CDR3 sequences listed, roughly 15% were seen once. The material sequenced was blood. The receptors stem from a man aged 30-40 years with Graves' hyperthyroidism.

This clonotype appeared many times. The CDR3: CASRTGHSYEQYF. CDR3 nucleotides: TGTGCCAGCAGGACAGGGCACTCCTACGAGCAGTACTTC. The rearrangement uses TRBV28 and TRBJ2-7; 7 bases map to TRBD1. The CDR3 runs to 13 residues. The V and J ends lost 6 bases and 0 bases, in that order; junction bases with no gene match: 2. Germline lookup yields CDR1 MDHEN and CDR2 SYDVKM. The variable domain in full, completed from reference TRBV28 and TRBJ2-7, reads DVKVTQSSRYLVKRTGEKVFLECVQDMDHENMFWYRQDPGLGLRLIYFSYDVKMKEKGDIPEGYSVSREKKERFSLILESASTNQTSMYLCASRTGHSYEQYFGPGTRLTVT.

This clonotype has more than one count but fewer than ten. The chain is built from TRBV5-1 and TRBJ2-1; possible D gene TRBD2, 5 bases. The CDR3 covers 13 residues. The V and J ends lost 7 bases and 5 bases respectively, with 13 bases between them. Germline V gene data show CDR1 as SGHRS and CDR2 as YFSETQ. CDR3 region: CASQNGVDNEQFF. The CDR3 nucleotides are TGCGCCAGCCAGAACGGGGTGGACAATGAGCAGTTCTTC.

The chain has TRBV9 and TRBJ1-1; D is undetermined. CDR1 SGDLS and CDR2 YYNGEE come from the germline V gene. The CDR3 has 13 amino acids. V was cut by 2 bases and J by 3 bases, with 8 bases left in between. This CDR3 is CASSVDTDTEAFF. For the CDR3, the DNA is TGTGCCAGCAGCGTCGATACCGACACTGAAGCTTTCTTT.

V is TRBV4-1 and J is TRBJ2-7; TRBD2 matches at 9 bases. The CDR3 contains 17 residues. Germline CDR1 MGHRA, CDR2 YSYEKL. Trimming took 0 bases from V and 2 from J; bases not matched to a gene: 8. CDR3 bases: TGCGCCAGCAGCCAAGAGGGCGGGGGGGCGATGCCCTACGAGCAGTACTTC. Translation: CASSQEGGGAMPYEQYF.

The rearrangement links TRBV25-1 to TRBJ1-4; the D is unclear. In germline, CDR1 is MGHDK, CDR2 SYGVNS. CDR3 size: 16 residues. Trimming pared 1 base from V and 3 bases from J, leaving 12 bases between. CDR3: CASSESSSWANEKLFF. The CDR3 DNA sequence: TGTGCCAGCAGTGAATCATCATCGTGGGCTAATGAAAAACTGTTTTTT.

In this sample, this clonotype turned up many times. The V and J genes are TRBV7-6 and TRBJ2-5; TRBD1 matches 10 bases. V gave up 5 bases and J gave up 1 base; unmatched junction bases: 13. The length of the CDR3 is 18 residues. Looked up from germline, CDR1 is SGHVS and CDR2 is FNYEAQ. This CDR3 reads CASSRPTTGQGTQETQYF. CDR3 nucleotides: TGTGCCAGCAGCCGACCTACCACGGGACAGGGGACCCAAGAGACCCAGTACTTC.

This clonotype has at least ten counts. This chain joins TRBV29-1 and TRBJ1-2, with D possibly matching TRBD1 (5 bases). V was cut by 6 bases and J by 8 bases, with 16 bases left in between. Per germline, CDR1 SQVTM and CDR2 ANQGSEA. The CDR3 is made up of 12 amino acids. CDR3: CSVDSNEVGYTF. CDR3 in DNA: TGCAGCGTCGACAGCAACGAGGTCGGCTACACCTTC.

This clonotype showed up just a few times. The CDR3 here is CASSLDRGRGSNQPQHF. The CDR3 DNA reads TGTGCCAGCAGTTTGGACAGGGGTAGGGGGAGCAATCAGCCCCAGCATTTT. This chain links TRBV12-3 or TRBV12-4 with TRBJ1-5, with 9 bases that match TRBD1. Trimming removed 3 bases from V and 1 base from J; junction bases left unmatched: 7. The CDR3 length is 17 residues.

Many counts were recorded for this clonotype. V gene TRBV2 combines with J gene TRBJ1-4; D not resolved. The CDR3 is made up of 14 amino acids. Germline loops: CDR1 SNHLY, CDR2 FYNNEI. V lost 2 bases to trimming and J lost 4 bases, with 8 bases between them. CDR3 DNA: TGTGCCAGCAGTGAACAGAGTTTTAATGAAAAACTGTTTTTT. Translating it yields CASSEQSFNEKLFF.

The J gene is TRBJ1-2, the V gene TRBV11-1; D unresolved. The CDR3 has 11 residues. Trimming pared 1 base from V and 12 bases from J, leaving 9 bases between. CDR1 SGHAT and CDR2 FQDESV come from the germline V gene (reference sequence). In DNA form, the CDR3 reads TGTGCCAGCAGCTTAGAAACCGGGCACACCTTC. Translating gives CASSLETGHTF.

This clonotype showed up many times. J is TRBJ2-3 and V is TRBV2; possible D gene TRBD1, 5 bases. The CDR3 has 16 residues. With 5 bases removed from V and 6 bases from J, the gap between germline ends came to 21 bases. The germline CDR1 and CDR2 sequences are SNHLY and FYNNEI. This CDR3 is CASSYKRQISSDTQYF. Here the CDR3 DNA reads TGTGCCAGCAGTTATAAAAGACAGATATCTTCTGATACGCAGTATTTT.

This clonotype was detected only a few times. The J gene is TRBJ2-1, the V gene TRBV7-9; TRBD1 might be the D (7 bases). Between the trimmed V and J ends, which lost 5 bases and 9 bases, there was a span of 17 bases. The CDR3 loop spans 14 amino acids. The germline gives CDR1 SEHNR, CDR2 FQNEAQ (reference sequence). The DNA of the CDR3 is TGTGCCAGCAGCGCTCAGGGGGGAGCGGGTGAGCAGTTCTTC. Amino acids: CASSAQGGAGEQFF. Full variable domain (outside the CDR3, taken from reference TRBV7-9 and TRBJ2-1): DTGVSQNPRHKITKRGQNVTFRCDPISEHNRLYWYRQTLGQGPEFLTYFQNEAQLEKSRLLSDRFSAERPKGSFSTLEIQRTEQGDSAMYLCASSAQGGAGEQFFGPGTRLTVL.

This clonotype occurred once. CDR3 residues: CASSIDPGLAGELFF. The DNA of the CDR3 is TGTGCCAGTAGTATAGATCCAGGGTTGGCCGGGGAGCTGTTTTTT. V is TRBV19 and J is TRBJ2-2; D is perhaps TRBD1 (5 bases). From germline, CDR1 is LNHDA and CDR2 SQIVND (reference sequence). The CDR3 runs to 15 residues. V lost 0 bases and J lost 6, with 11 bases in between. Together with reference TRBV19 and TRBJ2-2, the CDR3 gives the full variable domain: DGGITQSPKYLFRKEGQNVTLSCEQNLNHDAMYWYRQDPGQGLRLIYYSQIVNDFQKGDIAEGYSVSREKKESFPLTVTSAQKNPTAFYLCASSIDPGLAGELFFGEGSRLTVL.

The rearrangement links TRBV29-1 to TRBJ1-2; 10 bases fit TRBD1. The junction had 5 bases not matched to a gene; V was cut back by 7 bases and J by 3 bases. The V gene's germline CDR1 is SQVTM and CDR2 ANQGSEA. The CDR3 covers 13 residues. The CDR3 region is CSAGQGTDYGYTF. In DNA form, the CDR3 reads TGCAGCGCGGGACAGGGGACTGACTATGGCTACACCTTC. The full variable domain, in which reference TRBV29-1 and TRBJ1-2 provide the parts outside the CDR3, is SAVISQKPSRDICQRGTSLTIQCQVDSQVTMMFWYRQQPGQSLTLIATANQGSEATYESGFVIDKFPISRPNLTFSTLTVSNMSPEDSSIYLCSAGQGTDYGYTFGSGTRLTVV.

This clonotype was observed a single time. The chain recombines TRBV9 with TRBJ2-7, with 11 nucleotides matching TRBD2. The CDR3 sequence is 14 residues long. Germline-derived CDR1 and CDR2 are SGDLS and YYNGEE. Trimming at V came to 3 bases and at J to 3 bases, leaving 2 bases not matched to a gene. CDR3 DNA sequence: TGTGCCAGCAGCGGTGGGACTAGCGGCTACGAGCAGTACTTC. It yields the protein CASSGGTSGYEQYF.

There are many counts of this clonotype. This chain uses TRBV18 with TRBJ1-1; no clear D. Germline V lookup: CDR1 KGHSH, CDR2 LQKENI. This CDR3 is built from 13 residues. The ends were cut back, 6 bases at V and 5 bases at J, with 13 bases in the middle. The chain's CDR3 is CASSPARGTEAFF. The CDR3, as DNA: TGTGCCAGCTCCCCCGCCCGGGGTACTGAAGCTTTCTTT.

This clonotype was detected a few times. J is TRBJ2-7 and V is TRBV6-2 or TRBV6-3; 8 bases fit TRBD2. CDR1 and CDR2 from the germline V gene are MNHEY and SVGEGT. The CDR3 covers 16 residues. V lost 5 bases to trimming and J lost 4 bases; unmatched junction nucleotides: 13. CDR3 region: CASSLKGPGLGYEQYF. CDR3 sequence (DNA): TGTGCCAGCAGTCTCAAAGGACCGGGACTAGGGTACGAGCAGTACTTC.

This clonotype was picked up many times. The rearrangement joins TRBV11-3 to TRBJ2-5; D gene ambiguous. CDR1 and CDR2 (germline): SGHNT, YENEEA. The CDR3 consists of 12 residues. V was pared by 1 base and J by 1 base, with 1 base between. In nucleotides, the CDR3 is TGTGCCAGCAGCTTAGTCCAAGAGACCCAGTACTTC. This gives the protein CASSLVQETQYF.

The genes are TRBV5-1 and TRBJ2-7; 11 bases agree with TRBD2. Losses at the gene ends were 7 bases for V and 2 bases for J; bases not matched to a gene: 5. CDR1 SGHRS and CDR2 YFSETQ come from the germline V gene. The CDR3 consists of 14 residues. The CDR3 DNA sequence: TGCGCCAGCCAAGTAGCGGGAGGGCCCTACGAGCAGTACTTC. This codes for CASQVAGGPYEQYF.

This chain uses TRBV11-2 with TRBJ2-1; 8 bases align to TRBD2. CDR1 is SGHAT, CDR2 FQNNGV, per germline. The ends lost 0 bases at V and 3 bases at J; junction bases unmatched: 10. The CDR3 length is 18 residues. Here the CDR3 DNA reads TGTGCCAGCAGCTTAGATCGGGGGGGGGTCGGCCTCTACAATGAGCAGTTCTTC. Translation gives CASSLDRGGVGLYNEQFF.

This clonotype was counted a few times. J is TRBJ1-4 and V is TRBV28, with D perhaps TRBD1 (5 bases). The CDR3 length is 14 residues. V lost 6 bases to trimming and J lost 7 bases, with 15 bases between them. CDR1 MDHEN and CDR2 SYDVKM come from the germline V gene. The CDR3, as DNA: TGTGCCAGCAGCCGACAGCCGGGGATTGAAAAACTGTTTTTT. This translates into CASSRQPGIEKLFF.

The sample holds a few counts of this clonotype. The J gene is TRBJ2-2, the V gene TRBV27, with TRBD1 as a possible D gene (6 bases). Trimming shortened V by 3 bases and J by 4 bases, and 12 bases separated the two germline ends. The V gene's germline CDR1 is MNHEY and CDR2 SMNVEV (reference sequence). This CDR3 is built from 15 residues. The CDR3 DNA reads as TGTGCCAGCAGTTTTGGCAGAGGGGGCACCGGGGAGCTGTTTTTT. It specifies CASSFGRGGTGELFF.

This clonotype was seen at least ten times. The chain recombines TRBV3-1 with TRBJ2-7, with D possibly being TRBD2 (6 bases). Germline CDR1 is LGHDT and CDR2 is YNNKEL (reference sequence). Trimming left V 1 base short and J 1 base short, with 8 bases between. The length of the CDR3 is 14 residues. The CDR3 nucleotides are TGTGCCAGCAGCCAAGGGGCGGGATCCTACGAGCAGTACTTC. Translated: CASSQGAGSYEQYF.

In this sample, this clonotype turned up many times. The V and J genes are TRBV24-1 and TRBJ2-1; 14 nucleotides agree with TRBD2. Germline CDR1 reads KGHDR; CDR2 reads SFDVKD. The V and J ends lost 5 bases and 10 bases, in that order; junction bases with no gene match: 12. The CDR3 is 17 amino acids. As DNA, the CDR3 is TGTGCCACCAGTGCCCCCGGGACTAGCGGGAGAGTAGGGGAGCAGTTCTTC. Translated, it gives CATSAPGTSGRVGEQFF.

This clonotype showed up many times. This sequence joins TRBV20-1 and TRBJ2-7; D possibly corresponds to TRBD2 (5 bases). The CDR3 consists of 14 residues. In germline, CDR1 is DFQATT, CDR2 SNEGSKA (reference sequence). V lost 7 bases and J 0 bases, leaving 16 bases between the germline ends. The CDR3 protein is CSVSRESSSYEQYF. CDR3 nucleotide sequence: TGCAGTGTCTCGAGGGAGTCGAGCTCCTACGAGCAGTACTTC.

This clonotype was counted ten times or more. V usage is TRBV5-1 and J usage is TRBJ2-6, with TRBD1 matching 7 bases. There are 19 residues in the CDR3. The J segment lost 2 bases and the V segment lost 2 bases, leaving 13 bases of the junction unmatched. From germline, CDR1 is SGHRS and CDR2 YFSETQ. CDR3 sequence reads: CASSLLGTVPRAGANVLTF. CDR3 DNA sequence: TGCGCCAGCAGCTTACTGGGGACAGTTCCTAGGGCTGGGGCCAACGTCCTGACTTTC.

The J gene is TRBJ2-7, the V gene TRBV7-9; TRBD2 matches 7 bases. The CDR3 covers 18 residues. Germline V gene lookup returns CDR1 SEHNR and CDR2 FQNEAQ (reference sequence). The V and J ends lost 4 bases and 6 bases, in that order; junction bases with no gene match: 21. The CDR3: CASSSWGASGIEFFEQYF. The CDR3 DNA reads TGTGCCAGCAGCTCCTGGGGCGCCAGCGGGATTGAGTTTTTCGAGCAGTACTTC.

This clonotype was recorded at least ten times. The chain carries TRBV12-3 or TRBV12-4 and TRBJ2-3; D gene unclear. Between the trimmed V and J ends, which lost 3 bases and 2 bases, there was a span of 3 bases. The CDR3 length is 12 residues. CDR3 in DNA: TGTGCCAGCAGTTTCCACACAGATACGCAGTATTTT. This translates into CASSFHTDTQYF.

The chain carries TRBV2 and TRBJ1-1; no firm D call. Trimming took off 8 bases at V and 5 bases at J, with 15 bases between the two ends. The CDR3 extends over 13 amino acids. Germline V CDR1 and CDR2: SNHLY, FYNNEI. For the CDR3, the DNA is TGTGCCAGCGGCACCAACGAGAGAACTGAAGCTTTCTTT. Encoded protein: CASGTNERTEAFF. Using reference TRBV2 and TRBJ1-1 for the parts outside the CDR3, the full variable domain is EPEVTQTPSHQVTQMGQEVILRCVPISNHLYFYWYRQILGQKVEFLVSFYNNEISEKSEIFDDQFSVERPDGSNFTLKIRSTKLEDSAMYFCASGTNERTEAFFGQGTRLTVV.